Following are 29 T cell receptor beta chains from one sample sequenced in a study of cytomegalovirus exposure and HLA in healthy donors. Researchers ran the PCR with 60 Vbeta and 13 Jbeta primers. The method was immunoSEQ multiplex PCR; TCRdb's version includes in-frame clones alone and lacks a portion of them. This sample's clone table lists under 150,000 clones. Sample: PBMCs. Source of these receptors: a man between 40 and 49 years old in good health and CMV-seronegative.

This sequence joins TRBV25-1 and TRBJ2-2; 14 nucleotides line up with TRBD2. V lost 4 bases, J lost 1 base, and 5 bases stayed unmatched. Germline-derived CDR1 and CDR2 are MGHDK and SYGVNS. This CDR3 has 18 residues. The CDR3 bases are TGTGCCAGCAGTGTGGGGACTAGCGGGGGCCGGAACACCGGGGAGCTGTTTTTT. Protein sequence: CASSVGTSGGRNTGELFF.

V and J are TRBV4-1 and TRBJ1-2, with D perhaps TRBD1 (6 bases). This CDR3 has 15 amino acids. Germline CDR1 reads MGHRA; CDR2 reads YSYEKL. V lost 3 bases and J lost 4, with 15 bases in between. The CDR3, as DNA: TGCGCCAGCAGCCAGGAACAGGGTTCGGCCTATGGCTACACCTTC. Protein product: CASSQEQGSAYGYTF.

The chain joins TRBV7-3 to TRBJ2-3; D uncertain. In germline, CDR1 is SGHTA, CDR2 FQGTGA. The CDR3 sequence is 14 residues long. V was shortened by 5 bases and J by 0 bases, with 9 bases between the two germline ends. The CDR3: CASSAQASTDTQYF. For the CDR3, the DNA is TGTGCCAGCAGCGCCCAGGCTAGCACAGATACGCAGTATTTT.

The V gene is TRBV6-6, the J gene TRBJ1-5; 7 bases are shared with TRBD1. Germline assignment: CDR1 MNHNY and CDR2 SVGAGI (reference sequence). V trimming: 6 bases; J trimming: 7 bases; junction bases outside the gene matches: 6. This CDR3 is built from 13 residues. CDR3 amino acids: CASREETGQPQHF. The CDR3 DNA is TGTGCCAGCAGGGAGGAGACAGGGCAGCCCCAGCATTTT.

J is TRBJ2-3 and V is TRBV6-1; D call uncertain. The germline V and J ends were trimmed by 2 bases and 7 bases, with 7 bases remaining between them. The germline V gene has CDR1 MNHNS and CDR2 SASEGT. This CDR3 region has 12 residues. The CDR3 DNA is TGTGCCAGCAGTGAAAACAGCAATACGCAGTATTTT. Its translation: CASSENSNTQYF.

The chain links TRBV29-1 to TRBJ1-1; 8 bases are a match to TRBD1. The V and J ends lost 3 bases and 4 bases, in that order; junction bases with no gene match: 7. CDR3 length equals 14 residues. Germline CDR1 SQVTM, CDR2 ANQGSEA. This CDR3 is CSVESQTGGTEAFF. Here the CDR3 DNA reads TGCAGCGTTGAGAGTCAAACAGGGGGCACTGAAGCTTTCTTT. Full variable domain (missing parts from reference TRBV29-1 and TRBJ1-1): SAVISQKPSRDICQRGTSLTIQCQVDSQVTMMFWYRQQPGQSLTLIATANQGSEATYESGFVIDKFPISRPNLTFSTLTVSNMSPEDSSIYLCSVESQTGGTEAFFGQGTRLTVV.

The chain joins TRBV5-5 to TRBJ1-1; no clear D. CDR3 length equals 14 residues. The germline CDR1 and CDR2 sequences are SGHKS and YYEKEE (reference sequence). V dropped 1 base and J dropped 3 bases, with 10 bases sitting between them. The CDR3 is CASSLSLTDTEAFF. The CDR3 DNA reads as TGTGCCAGCAGCTTGTCCCTCACGGACACTGAAGCTTTCTTT. The full variable domain, in which reference TRBV5-5 and TRBJ1-1 provide the parts outside the CDR3, is DAGVTQSPTHLIKTRGQQVTLRCSPISGHKSVSWYQQVLGQGPQFIFQYYEKEERGRGNFPDRFSARQFPNYSSELNVNALLLGDSALYLCASSLSLTDTEAFFGQGTRLTVV.

This chain joins TRBV9 and TRBJ2-2; 7 bases align to TRBD2. The CDR3 contains 15 residues. Germline lookup yields CDR1 SGDLS and CDR2 YYNGEE. With V trimmed by 4 bases and J by 4 bases, 7 bases remained unmatched. CDR3 protein: CASSPAGPVTGELFF. CDR3 DNA sequence: TGTGCCAGCAGCCCAGCGGGGCCGGTCACCGGGGAGCTGTTTTTT.

The V call is TRBV6-6, the J call TRBJ2-7; 15 nucleotides align to TRBD2. This CDR3 is 16 amino acids long. Trimming took 4 bases from V and 4 from J; bases not matched to a gene: 5. The germline gives CDR1 MNHNY, CDR2 SVGAGI (reference sequence). This chain's CDR3 is CASSFRTSGGAYEQYF. The CDR3 DNA is TGTGCCAGCAGTTTCCGGACTAGCGGGGGGGCTTACGAGCAGTACTTC.

This clone is labeled medium-sized based on frequency. J is TRBJ1-5 and V is TRBV6-4, with unresolved D. Germline lookup yields CDR1 MRHNA and CDR2 SNTAGT. This CDR3 has 13 amino acids. Trimming stripped 3 bases from V and 5 bases from J, with 8 bases between. Here the CDR3 DNA reads TGTGCCAGCAGTGAGGAGTTTCATCAGCCCCAGCATTTT. Amino acid sequence: CASSEEFHQPQHF.

The chain links TRBV11-2 to TRBJ2-6; D might be TRBD2 (6 bases). Per germline, CDR1 SGHAT and CDR2 FQNNGV. V lost 3 bases and J 0 bases, leaving 18 bases between the germline ends. This CDR3 has 19 amino acids. CDR3 in amino acids: CASSLGFGTHLSGANVLTF. CDR3 in DNA: TGTGCCAGCAGCTTGGGGTTCGGGACTCATCTCTCTGGGGCCAACGTCCTGACTTTC. The whole variable domain, remainder taken from reference TRBV11-2 and TRBJ2-6, is EAGVAQSPRYKIIEKRQSVAFWCNPISGHATLYWYQQILGQGPKLLIQFQNNGVVDDSQLPKDRFSAERLKGVDSTLKIQPAKLEDSAVYLCASSLGFGTHLSGANVLTFGAGSRLTVL.

This chain uses TRBV5-1 with TRBJ1-2; D is uncertain. Germline V CDR1 and CDR2: SGHRS, YFSETQ. The CDR3 is made up of 16 amino acids. V shed 4 bases and J shed 7 bases, with 23 bases lying between them. For the CDR3, the DNA is TGCGCCAGCAGCCCGGGATACGTTACGCGAGAGGGTGGCTACACCTTC. As protein: CASSPGYVTREGGYTF.

The rearrangement links TRBV5-1 to TRBJ1-4; the D gene is possibly TRBD1 (5 bases). The germline V and J ends were trimmed by 5 bases and 0 bases, with 11 bases remaining between them. The CDR3 runs 15 residues. Germline CDR1 is SGHRS and CDR2 is YFSETQ. The CDR3 loop is CASRDNGATNEKLFF. The CDR3 DNA follows: TGCGCCAGCAGGGACAATGGGGCAACTAATGAAAAACTGTTTTTT. Filled out from reference TRBV5-1 and TRBJ1-4, the complete variable domain reads KAGVTQTPRYLIKTRGQQVTLSCSPISGHRSVSWYQQTPGQGLQFLFEYFSETQRNKGNFPGRFSGRQFSNSRSEMNVSTLELGDSALYLCASRDNGATNEKLFFGSGTQLSVL.

The chain employs TRBV7-2 and TRBJ2-2; 7 nucleotides agree with TRBD1. The V gene's germline CDR1 is SGHTA and CDR2 FQGNSA. The CDR3 is 14 residues long. V shed 2 bases and J 6 bases; nucleotides not matched to a gene: 3. CDR3 DNA: TGTGCCAGCAGCTTACGCCAGGGGGCCGGGGAGCTGTTTTTT. Its translation is CASSLRQGAGELFF.

J is TRBJ2-2 and V is TRBV5-4; 9 nucleotides line up with TRBD1. The CDR3 loop spans 16 amino acids. V shed 3 bases, J shed 3 bases, and the junction held 6 bases outside the gene matches. CDR1 is SGHNT and CDR2 is YYREEE in the germline V gene (reference sequence). Written as DNA, the CDR3 is TGTGCCAGCAGCTCCCCGGGACAGGGACACACCGGGGAGCTGTTTTTT. Its protein is CASSSPGQGHTGELFF.

The V and J genes are TRBV7-2 and TRBJ1-1, with unresolved D. The CDR3 loop spans 17 amino acids. The germline gives CDR1 SGHTA, CDR2 FQGNSA. Trimming removed 5 bases at V and 5 bases at J, with 24 bases between. CDR3 protein: CASSGKDLRARKTEAFF. CDR3 DNA sequence: TGTGCCAGCAGCGGGAAGGACTTAAGGGCTCGAAAAACTGAAGCTTTCTTT.

The gene calls are TRBV5-1 and TRBJ2-7; D gene ambiguous. This CDR3 spans 16 amino acids. Trimming stripped 0 bases from V and 2 bases from J, with 15 bases between. Germline CDR1 and CDR2: SGHRS and YFSETQ. CDR3 amino acids: CASSLASGQLTYEQYF. The CDR3 DNA is TGCGCCAGCAGCTTGGCCTCAGGTCAATTAACCTACGAGCAGTACTTC. Looking up the rest from reference TRBV5-1 and TRBJ2-7 gives the full variable domain: KAGVTQTPRYLIKTRGQQVTLSCSPISGHRSVSWYQQTPGQGLQFLFEYFSETQRNKGNFPGRFSGRQFSNSRSEMNVSTLELGDSALYLCASSLASGQLTYEQYFGPGTRLTVT.

The chain combines TRBV19 with TRBJ2-3; maybe TRBD2 (6 bases). Trimming took 7 bases from V and 1 from J, leaving 12 bases between them. The V gene's germline CDR1 is LNHDA and CDR2 SQIVND (reference sequence). CDR3 size: 14 residues. The CDR3 reads CASKEGRGTDTQYF. For the CDR3, the DNA is TGTGCCAGTAAGGAGGGTCGGGGCACAGATACGCAGTATTTT.

The rearrangement links TRBV9 to TRBJ1-4; D uncertain. The CDR3 has 14 amino acids. Trimming cost V 3 bases and J 0 bases, with 6 bases left between them. Germline CDR1 is SGDLS and CDR2 is YYNGEE. This CDR3 reads CASSALSTNEKLFF. The CDR3 DNA is TGTGCCAGCAGCGCCCTATCAACTAATGAAAAACTGTTTTTT. The full variable domain, rest sourced from reference TRBV9 and TRBJ1-4, is DSGVTQTPKHLITATGQRVTLRCSPRSGDLSVYWYQQSLDQGLQFLIQYYNGEERAKGNILERFSAQQFPDLHSELNLSSLELGDSALYFCASSALSTNEKLFFGSGTQLSVL.

V and J are TRBV2 and TRBJ2-5; D is perhaps TRBD1 (6 bases). The J call may be incorrect, as the DNA end agrees better with TRBJ2-7. The CDR3 is 12 residues long. Looked up from germline, CDR1 is SNHLY and CDR2 is FYNNEI. CDR3 amino acids: CASGVTGYEQYF. The DNA for the CDR3 is TGTGCCAGCGGGGTGACAGGCTACGAGCAGTACTTC.

The rearrangement joins TRBV2 to TRBJ2-4, with 8 positions matching TRBD1. The CDR3 loop spans 13 amino acids. V lost 6 bases, J lost 5 bases, and 3 bases stayed unmatched. Looked up from germline, CDR1 is SNHLY and CDR2 is FYNNEI. CDR3 nucleotide sequence: TGTGCCAGCAGGGGACAGGTAGAAAACATTCAGTACTTC. This gives the protein CASRGQVENIQYF.

The genes are TRBV5-6 and TRBJ1-1, with D possibly matching TRBD1 (5 bases). The length of the CDR3 is 13 residues. Trimming removed 4 bases at V and 5 bases at J, with 12 bases between. The germline gives CDR1 SGHDT, CDR2 YYEEEE. This CDR3 is CASSLQGQTEAFF. The CDR3, as DNA: TGTGCCAGCAGCCTGCAGGGTCAGACTGAAGCTTTCTTT.

V and J are TRBV7-2 and TRBJ2-7; tentatively, D is TRBD2 (6 bases). Between the trimmed V and J ends, which lost 5 bases and 0 bases, there was a span of 17 bases. Germline V lookup: CDR1 SGHTA, CDR2 FQGNSA. This CDR3 contains 16 residues. CDR3 nucleotides: TGTGCCAGCAGCCGCTGGGAAGCGGGCCTCTCCTACGAGCAGTACTTC. As protein: CASSRWEAGLSYEQYF.

Details on this clone: Other DNA sequences from this sample encode an identical CDR3 as well. The chain combines TRBV7-2 with TRBJ1-5; 7 bases match TRBD1. The CDR3 extends over 14 amino acids. V dropped 3 bases and J dropped 5; count of bases not matched to a gene: 4. CDR1 and CDR2 from the germline V gene are SGHTA and FQGNSA. Here the CDR3 reads CASSLDRSYQPQHF. The CDR3 DNA sequence: TGTGCCAGCAGCTTGGACAGGTCTTATCAGCCCCAGCATTTT.

V usage is TRBV7-8 and J usage is TRBJ2-3, with TRBD1 as a possible D gene (5 bases). V shed 3 bases and J shed 0 bases, with 13 bases lying between them. The germline gives CDR1 SGHVS, CDR2 FQNEAQ. The length of the CDR3 is 16 residues. CDR3 amino acids: CASSFQDTSSTDTQYF. As DNA, the CDR3 is TGTGCCAGCAGCTTTCAGGACACCTCTAGCACAGATACGCAGTATTTT.

The V call is TRBV11-2, the J call TRBJ2-7, with 15 bases identical to TRBD2. CDR3 length: 15 residues. The junction had 4 bases not matched to a gene; V was cut back by 6 bases and J by 4 bases. CDR1 is SGHAT and CDR2 is FQNNGV in the germline V gene. The CDR3 region has the DNA TGTGCCAGCAGTCGGACTAGCGGGGGGGGGTACGAGCAGTACTTC. Translating it yields CASSRTSGGGYEQYF.

This chain connects TRBV11-1 to TRBJ2-5; unclear D gene. The end of the DNA aligns better with TRBJ2-7, so the J call may be wrong. This CDR3 spans 14 amino acids. Germline-derived CDR1 and CDR2 are SGHAT and FQDESV (reference sequence). The CDR3 DNA follows: TGTGCCAGCAGTCGTACAGTGTCAGGCAACGAGCAGTACTTC. Amino acids: CASSRTVSGNEQYF.

The chain has TRBV5-4 and TRBJ1-1; D is undetermined. From germline, CDR1 is SGHNT and CDR2 YYREEE (reference sequence). Trimming removed 0 bases at V and 0 bases at J, with 6 bases between. The CDR3 totals 14 residues. Written as DNA, the CDR3 is TGTGCCAGCAGCTTGGACAGTGTGAACACTGAAGCTTTCTTT. This sequence encodes CASSLDSVNTEAFF. Looking up the rest from reference TRBV5-4 and TRBJ1-1 gives the full variable domain: ETGVTQSPTHLIKTRGQQVTLRCSSQSGHNTVSWYQQALGQGPQFIFQYYREEENGRGNFPPRFSGLQFPNYSSELNVNALELDDSALYLCASSLDSVNTEAFFGQGTRLTVV.

The chain links TRBV10-3 to TRBJ1-2; possibly TRBD1 for D (6 bases). V dropped 6 bases and J dropped 6 bases, with 17 bases sitting between them. Germline CDR1 is ENHRY and CDR2 is SYGVKD. The CDR3 has 14 residues. The CDR3 DNA follows: TGTGCCATCAGCCTTCAGGGGAAGAAGGATGGCTACACCTTC. Translating gives CAISLQGKKDGYTF.